One sample yielded the 21 T cell receptor beta chains listed below, sequenced in a study of blood T cells in healthy people across ages. A second PCR, run for about 7 to 11 cycles, used a sample-barcoded 5' primer plus a J-beta primer mix. TCRdb analysed the 5' RACE reads with MiXCR anew, one entry per CDR3 protein. The profile covers about 620,000 distinct CDR3 sequences, with around 21% appearing a single time and roughly 3.6% taken by the ten largest. The specimen was blood. The receptors here all came from a man between 65 and 79 years old in good health.

This clonotype was seen a handful of times. The J gene is TRBJ1-1, the V gene TRBV4-1; the match to TRBD1 covers 8 bases. Germline CDR1 reads MGHRA; CDR2 reads YSYEKL. The CDR3 is 14 amino acids. J gave up 3 bases and V 3 bases, and 3 bases lay outside the gene matches. The CDR3 DNA is TGCGCCAGCAGCCAGGGACAGGATTACACTGAAGCTTTCTTT. This sequence encodes CASSQGQDYTEAFF.

The CDR3 nucleotides are TGTGCCAGCAGTCGAGGCAGGCGGGAGCGCGATGAGCAGTTCTTC. This translates into CASSRGRRERDEQFF. The chain is built from TRBV6-5 and TRBJ2-5; TRBD2 agrees at 7 bases. Judging by the DNA end, TRBJ2-1 fits better; the J call may be wrong. The germline gives CDR1 MNHEY, CDR2 SVGAGI. This CDR3 is 15 amino acids long.

V and J are TRBV7-9 and TRBJ2-1, with 10 bases matching TRBD2. CDR1 and CDR2 from the germline V gene are SEHNR and FQNEAQ (reference sequence). V trimming: 5 bases; J trimming: 4 bases; junction bases outside the gene matches: 8. This CDR3 is built from 16 residues. In nucleotides, the CDR3 is TGTGCCAGCAGCCCCCTAGCGGGAGAGTGGTACAATGAGCAGTTCTTC. Translation: CASSPLAGEWYNEQFF.

This clonotype turned up a few times. The genes are TRBV6-6 and TRBJ2-5, with D tentatively TRBD1 (5 bases). V was pared by 5 bases and J by 5 bases, with 12 bases between. Germline lookup yields CDR1 MNHNY and CDR2 SVGAGI (reference sequence). There are 13 residues in the CDR3. The CDR3: CASSPRPGETQYF. The CDR3, as DNA: TGTGCCAGCAGTCCTCGGCCAGGGGAGACCCAGTACTTC.

The CDR3 here is CASSLGESTEQFF. CDR3 bases: TGTGCCAGCAGTTTAGGAGAATCAACTGAGCAGTTCTTC. The J gene is TRBJ2-1, the V gene TRBV27; D ambiguous. This CDR3 spans 13 amino acids. With 2 bases removed from V and 9 bases from J, the gap between germline ends came to 11 bases. Germline-derived CDR1 and CDR2 are MNHEY and SMNVEV (reference sequence).

The chain carries TRBV7-9 and TRBJ1-4; no firm D call. Germline V gene lookup returns CDR1 SEHNR and CDR2 FQNEAQ (reference sequence). The CDR3 spans 16 residues. V dropped 1 base and J dropped 3 bases, with 12 bases sitting between them. The CDR3 DNA is TGTGCCAGCAGCTTAGGCGAGGGCGCGGCTAATGAAAAACTGTTTTTT. Protein product: CASSLGEGAANEKLFF.

V usage is TRBV6-1 and J usage is TRBJ2-1; tentatively, D is TRBD2 (6 bases). The CDR3 spans 15 residues. Trimming stripped 4 bases from V and 2 bases from J, with 12 bases between. Germline V gene data show CDR1 as MNHNS and CDR2 as SASEGT. The DNA of the CDR3 is TGTGCCAGCAGTGGGTTCGGAGGGCCCTACAATGAGCAGTTCTTC. This codes for CASSGFGGPYNEQFF.

The table lists this clonotype with a few counts. This chain links TRBV9 with TRBJ1-1, with no clear D. The CDR3 is 17 residues long. Germline loops: CDR1 SGDLS, CDR2 YYNGEE. V was clipped by 0 bases and J by 0 bases, with 15 bases between them. The CDR3 sequence: CASSVGFVRAMNTEAFF. As DNA, the CDR3 is TGTGCCAGCAGCGTAGGATTTGTGAGGGCCATGAACACTGAAGCTTTCTTT.

This sequence joins TRBV20-1 and TRBJ2-7, with 7 nucleotides matching TRBD1. With 1 base clipped from V and 2 bases from J, the junction kept 5 bases outside the gene matches. Germline assignment: CDR1 DFQATT and CDR2 SNEGSKA (reference sequence). The CDR3 has 14 residues. Here the CDR3 reads CSARVGDRAYEQYF. DNA for the CDR3: TGCAGTGCTAGAGTGGGCGACAGGGCCTACGAGCAGTACTTC.

This clonotype was counted ten times or more. The chain carries TRBV20-1 and TRBJ2-5; 10 bases fit TRBD2. The J call may be mistaken, given a closer DNA end match to TRBJ2-1. CDR3 length equals 14 residues. Looked up from germline, CDR1 is DFQATT and CDR2 is SNEGSKA (reference sequence). CDR3 residues: CSARGSGRRGEQFF. Written as DNA, the CDR3 is TGCAGTGCTAGAGGTAGCGGGAGGAGGGGTGAGCAGTTCTTC.

As for this clonotype: The junction shows a germline mismatch at one end, possibly a read error. The V call is TRBV18, the J call TRBJ2-5; D ambiguous. This CDR3 region has 14 residues. CDR1 is KGHSH and CDR2 is LQKENI in the germline V gene. The CDR3 DNA is TGTGCCAGCCCACCACTGGATAGCCAAGAGACCCAGTACTTC. Translating it yields CASPPLDSQETQYF.

This clonotype was counted between two and nine times. The V call is TRBV30, the J call TRBJ2-7; unclear D gene. The CDR3 is 14 residues long. V lost 3 bases to trimming and J lost 0 bases, with 12 bases between them. Germline CDR1 GTSNPN, CDR2 SVGIG (reference sequence). This CDR3 reads CAWRLGITSYEQYF. In DNA form, the CDR3 reads TGTGCCTGGAGATTGGGCATAACCTCCTACGAGCAGTACTTC.

The CDR3 region has the DNA TGCGCCAGCGGGGGACTAGCGGGAGGGCGGACGGATACGCAGTATTTT. Translating it yields CASGGLAGGRTDTQYF. This chain uses TRBV5-1 with TRBJ2-3, with TRBD2 identical over 16 bases. The trim removed 7 bases at V and 6 bases at J, leaving 8 bases unmatched. The CDR3 runs to 16 residues. The germline gives CDR1 SGHRS, CDR2 YFSETQ.

The chain employs TRBV5-1 and TRBJ2-3; D remains unclear. V lost 4 bases to trimming and J lost 6 bases, with 15 bases between them. The CDR3 runs 14 residues. From germline, CDR1 is SGHRS and CDR2 YFSETQ. In DNA form, the CDR3 reads TGCGCCAGCAGCCCCTTCGACCCGGCCGATACGCAGTATTTT. Residues: CASSPFDPADTQYF. The entire variable domain, with the rest obtained from reference TRBV5-1 and TRBJ2-3, is as follows: KAGVTQTPRYLIKTRGQQVTLSCSPISGHRSVSWYQQTPGQGLQFLFEYFSETQRNKGNFPGRFSGRQFSNSRSEMNVSTLELGDSALYLCASSPFDPADTQYFGPGTRLTVL.

The chain combines TRBV19 with TRBJ1-5; 10 bases are a match to TRBD1. The CDR3 loop spans 19 amino acids. V lost 5 bases to trimming and J lost 4 bases; unmatched junction nucleotides: 17. The germline V gene encodes CDR1 LNHDA and CDR2 SQIVND (reference sequence). CDR3 in DNA: TGTGCCAGTAGTCCACCGGGACAGGGGTTCCCTTTTGGGAATCAGCCCCAGCATTTT. It codes for CASSPPGQGFPFGNQPQHF.

J is TRBJ1-2 and V is TRBV7-9; D possibly corresponds to TRBD1 (6 bases). In germline, CDR1 is SEHNR, CDR2 FQNEAQ (reference sequence). This CDR3 comprises 14 residues. V lost 4 bases to trimming and J lost 7 bases, with 16 bases between them. The CDR3 spells CASSSITGNPGYTF. The CDR3 DNA reads TGTGCCAGCAGCTCGATAACAGGGAACCCTGGCTACACCTTC.

To note about this clonotype: It may be a read error: a sequence one base away is much more abundant. V usage is TRBV4-3 and J usage is TRBJ1-4, with D possibly being TRBD1 (5 bases). CDR3 length: 15 amino acids. Germline values: CDR1 LGHNA, CDR2 YSLEER. CDR3 amino acids: CASSQGTGTDEKLSF. The CDR3 DNA reads as TGCGCCAGCAGCCAGGGGACGGGAACCGATGAAAAACTGTCTTTT.

The chain carries TRBV2 and TRBJ2-7; D might be TRBD2 (6 bases). The V gene lost 11 bases and the J gene lost 1 base, with 15 bases spanning the gap. CDR3 length: 13 residues. Per the germline V gene, CDR1 is SNHLY and CDR2 is FYNNEI. CDR3 loop: CASRDFSSYEQYF. DNA for the CDR3: TGTGCCTCTCGGGACTTCTCGTCCTACGAGCAGTACTTC.

As concerns this clonotype: The junction shows a germline mismatch at one end, possibly a read error. The J gene is TRBJ1-4, the V gene TRBV7-8, with D perhaps TRBD1 (5 bases). Germline CDR1 reads SGHVS; CDR2 reads FQNEAQ. The CDR3 has 15 amino acids. CDR3 amino acids: CANSFSTGRNEKLFF. DNA for the CDR3: TGTGCCAACAGCTTTTCTACGGGACGGAATGAAAAACTGTTTTTT.

This clonotype was detected only a few times. The V call is TRBV9, the J call TRBJ1-1; maybe TRBD1 (6 bases). The germline gives CDR1 SGDLS, CDR2 YYNGEE. V lost 1 base, J lost 1 base, and 11 bases lay in between. This CDR3 has 15 amino acids. The CDR3 region has the DNA TGTGCCAGCAGCGTATTGGCAGGGGCGAACACTGAAGCTTTCTTT. Protein: CASSVLAGANTEAFF. The full variable domain, with the rest looked up from reference TRBV9 and TRBJ1-1, is DSGVTQTPKHLITATGQRVTLRCSPRSGDLSVYWYQQSLDQGLQFLIQYYNGEERAKGNILERFSAQQFPDLHSELNLSSLELGDSALYFCASSVLAGANTEAFFGQGTRLTVV.

This chain links TRBV10-3 with TRBJ2-1; 8 nucleotides align to TRBD2. Germline V gene sequence: CDR1 ENHRY, CDR2 SYGVKD. CDR3 length: 17 amino acids. V trimming: 6 bases; J trimming: 0 bases; junction bases outside the gene matches: 10. In DNA form, the CDR3 reads TGTGCCATCAGCGACCTTAGCGGGACGAGCTCCTACAATGAGCAGTTCTTC. Protein: CAISDLSGTSSYNEQFF.